The rows below give T cell receptor beta chains drawn from one sample of a study of T cells after yellow fever vaccination. TCRdb passed the 5' RACE reads through MiXCR, listing each CDR3 protein once. The sample holds roughly 63,000 distinct CDR3 sequences, about 7% seen once. The material was CD8+ T cells sorted from PBMCs, obtained 15 days after the yellow fever booster vaccination. Receptors were obtained from a man aged 25-45 years who received the YFV17D yellow fever vaccine. CDR3s include the opening cysteine and the closing phenylalanine or tryptophan. The D gene is left open where the match is weak. Clone size, where shown, is once, few, many, or a class for clones that have expanded.

>TRBJ2-3|TRBV15|TRBD1|many
TGTGCCACCAGCAGAGAGTCTACAGGGGTTAGCACAGATACGCAGTATTTT
CATSRESTGVSTDTQYF
>TRBJ2-7|TRBV15|TRBD2|NA
TGTGCCACCAGCCCCCCGGGGGGCTACGAGCAGTACTTC
CATSPPGGYEQYF
>TRBJ2-7|TRBV29-1|TRBD2|many
TGCAGCGTAGCGGAGCGGGACTACGAGCAGTACTTC
CSVAERDYEQYF
>TRBJ2-7|TRBV20-1|NA|many
TGCAGTGCAGAACTAGGCTACGAGCAGTACTTC
CSAELGYEQYF
>TRBJ1-1|TRBV9|NA|many
TGTGCCAGCAGCCCCGGGACTACCACTGAAGCTTTCTTT
CASSPGTTTEAFF
>TRBJ2-1|TRBV20-1|TRBD2|many
TGCAGTGCTAGAGATGTGCGGGAGACCTACAATGAGCAGTTCTTC
CSARDVRETYNEQFF
>TRBJ2-2|TRBV7-6|TRBD2|many
TGTGCCAGCAGTCCCACGGGGGGGTTTACCGGGGAGCTGTTTTTT
CASSPTGGFTGELFF
>TRBJ1-1|TRBV7-8|NA|many
TGTGCCAGCAGCTTTGGGTGGGAGAACACTGAAGCTTTCTTT
CASSFGWENTEAFF
>TRBJ2-7|TRBV20-1|NA|many
TGCAGTGCTAGAGCTCTCACCCGGGTCTACGAGCAGTACTTC
CSARALTRVYEQYF
>TRBJ1-2|TRBV20-1|NA|few
TGCAGTACCAAGTGGGGGGCCGATGGCTACACCTTC
CSTKWGADGYTF
>TRBJ2-1|TRBV25-1|TRBD2|many
TGTGCCAGCAGTGAATTTTTCCTAGCGGAATACAATGAGCAGTTCTTC
CASSEFFLAEYNEQFF
>TRBJ2-7|TRBV24-1|NA|few
TGTGCCACCAGTGACACCGGGTCCTTCGACGAGCAGTACTTC
CATSDTGSFDEQYF